Below are 20 T cell receptor beta chains sequenced from a single sample in a study of cytomegalovirus exposure and HLA in healthy donors. With 60 Vbeta and 13 Jbeta primers, the PCR was carried out. Measured with immunoSEQ multiplex PCR; TCRdb has only the in-frame clones, and not every one. The sample carries roughly 240,000 clones, 82% recorded once. The sequenced material came from PBMCs. The receptors were gathered from a woman aged 40 to 50 in good health and CMV-seropositive.

This clone is a singleton in its sample. J is TRBJ1-5 and V is TRBV30, with 9 bases that match TRBD1. Looked up from germline, CDR1 is GTSNPN and CDR2 is SVGIG (reference sequence). With 2 bases clipped from V and 4 bases from J, the junction kept 3 bases outside the gene matches. This CDR3 has 14 residues. CDR3 sequence: CAWSKDRGNQPQHF. The CDR3 nucleotides read TGTGCCTGGAGTAAGGACAGGGGAAATCAGCCCCAGCATTTT.

This chain uses TRBV7-2 with TRBJ2-1; TRBD2 matches at 8 bases. The germline V gene has CDR1 SGHTA and CDR2 FQGNSA. The CDR3 contains 14 residues. After removal of 5 bases from V and 6 bases from J, the junction contained 6 bases not matched to a gene. The CDR3 region has the DNA TGTGCCAGCAGCGCAACCGGGACTAGCAATGAGCAGTTCTTC. Its translation: CASSATGTSNEQFF.

This clone was seen a few times. The genes are TRBV9 and TRBJ2-7; TRBD2 agrees at 7 bases. CDR3 length equals 14 residues. J was trimmed by 2 bases and V by 2 bases; bases with no gene match: 4. Germline V lookup: CDR1 SGDLS, CDR2 YYNGEE. The CDR3 here is CASSVSGVTYEQYF. CDR3 in DNA: TGTGCCAGCAGCGTCAGCGGGGTCACCTACGAGCAGTACTTC. Drawing the rest from reference TRBV9 and TRBJ2-7, the complete variable domain is DSGVTQTPKHLITATGQRVTLRCSPRSGDLSVYWYQQSLDQGLQFLIQYYNGEERAKGNILERFSAQQFPDLHSELNLSSLELGDSALYFCASSVSGVTYEQYFGPGTRLTVT.

The gene calls are TRBV5-1 and TRBJ2-5, with 8 bases that match TRBD2. Germline trimming cut 0 bases from V and 1 base from J; bases unmatched to any gene: 5. This CDR3 is built from 16 residues. The germline gives CDR1 SGHRS, CDR2 YFSETQ. The CDR3 nucleotides are TGCGCCAGCAGCTTGGGAAGTAGCGGGGCCCAAGAGACCCAGTACTTC. This encodes CASSLGSSGAQETQYF.

This chain joins TRBV7-2 and TRBJ2-7; 10 bases match TRBD1. Germline V gene data show CDR1 as SGHTA and CDR2 as FQGNSA. V lost 1 base, J lost 5 bases, and 14 bases stayed unmatched. The CDR3 is made up of 18 amino acids. CDR3: CASSLGPAGQGFKDEQYF. DNA for the CDR3: TGTGCCAGCAGCTTAGGCCCCGCGGGACAGGGGTTTAAGGACGAGCAGTACTTC.

This chain uses TRBV2 with TRBJ2-3; 7 bases fit TRBD1. This CDR3 spans 15 amino acids. The ends lost 5 bases at V and 4 bases at J; junction bases unmatched: 9. Germline lookup yields CDR1 SNHLY and CDR2 FYNNEI. Here the CDR3 DNA reads TGTGCCAGCAGTCAGGACAGGTGGCATGCAGATACGCAGTATTTT. Translating it yields CASSQDRWHADTQYF.

Regarding this clone: An end of the junction does not agree with germline; a read error may underlie this. J is TRBJ2-1 and V is TRBV7-7, with 12 bases fitting TRBD2. The CDR3 length is 17 residues. Germline V gives CDR1 SSHAT, CDR2 FNYEAQ (reference sequence). The CDR3 region has the DNA TGTGCTAGCAGCCCGCGGACTAGCGGGACTTCGTTCAATGAGCAGTTCTTC. This codes for CASSPRTSGTSFNEQFF.

This clone was seen only a few times. The chain couples TRBV9 to TRBJ2-7, with a weak D call TRBD1 (6 bases). V was pared by 3 bases and J by 2 bases, with 15 bases between. The CDR3 has 15 residues. Germline assignment: CDR1 SGDLS and CDR2 YYNGEE. DNA of the CDR3: TGTGCCAGCAGCGCAAGAGGACAGTCCGCCTACGAGCAGTACTTC. Its protein is CASSARGQSAYEQYF.

This clone was counted between two and nine times. The chain recombines TRBV2 with TRBJ1-2; TRBD1 matches 10 bases. V was clipped by 6 bases and J by 2 bases; unmatched bases: 6. The CDR3 is 15 amino acids. In germline, CDR1 is SNHLY, CDR2 FYNNEI. CDR3 in amino acids: CASRSTGQGNYGYTF. DNA for the CDR3: TGTGCCAGCAGAAGTACGGGACAGGGGAACTATGGCTACACCTTC.

The rearrangement joins TRBV9 to TRBJ1-6; D is possibly TRBD1 (5 bases). This CDR3 contains 14 residues. Germline loops: CDR1 SGDLS, CDR2 YYNGEE. Trimming shortened V by 0 bases and J by 7 bases, and 8 bases separated the two germline ends. The CDR3, as DNA: TGTGCCAGCAGCGTAGGACAGATGAATTCACCCCTCCACTTT. Its translation is CASSVGQMNSPLHF.

The genes are TRBV29-1 and TRBJ2-7, with D possibly matching TRBD2 (5 bases). V was trimmed by 1 base and J by 3 bases, leaving 13 bases between them. Germline V gene lookup returns CDR1 SQVTM and CDR2 ANQGSEA. The CDR3 is 14 amino acids. The CDR3 region is CSVEVPGSNYEQYF. The CDR3 region has the DNA TGCAGCGTTGAAGTCCCGGGGAGCAACTACGAGCAGTACTTC.

Comments on this clone: Sequence at one end of the junction differs from germline and may be a read error. The chain recombines TRBV7-9 with TRBJ2-1; 10 bases are shared with TRBD2. Germline loops: CDR1 SEHNR, CDR2 FQNEAQ (reference sequence). This CDR3 comprises 15 residues. The CDR3 nucleotides are TGTTCCAGCAGCCGCAGAAGCGGGGGGGCCGATGAGCAGTTCTTC. This translates into CSSSRRSGGADEQFF.

The chain couples TRBV30 to TRBJ1-2; D possibly corresponds to TRBD1 (6 bases). V gave up 1 base and J gave up 7 bases, with 13 bases separating them. CDR1 is GTSNPN and CDR2 is SVGIG in the germline V gene (reference sequence). CDR3 length: 13 amino acids. The CDR3 nucleotides read TGTGCCTGGAGTGGCCGTGGGGGCGCTGGCTACACCTTC. It encodes CAWSGRGGAGYTF.

The V gene is TRBV9, the J gene TRBJ2-7; maybe TRBD1 (6 bases). This CDR3 has 15 residues. Trimming removed 0 bases at V and 2 bases at J, with 12 bases between. Germline V gene data show CDR1 as SGDLS and CDR2 as YYNGEE. CDR3 loop: CASSVGTELPYEQYF. The CDR3 region has the DNA TGTGCCAGCAGCGTAGGGACAGAACTTCCCTACGAGCAGTACTTC.

The CDR3 here is CASSLDLYLAGAKSEQFF. CDR3 bases: TGTGCCAGCAGCTTAGACCTGTACCTAGCGGGAGCTAAAAGTGAGCAGTTCTTC. The rearrangement uses TRBV11-3 and TRBJ2-1; 10 bases fit TRBD2. This CDR3 is 18 amino acids long. V shed 0 bases and J 9 bases; nucleotides not matched to a gene: 14. CDR1 and CDR2 from the germline V gene are SGHNT and YENEEA.

This chain connects TRBV7-2 to TRBJ2-7; 11 positions match TRBD2. The trim removed 1 base at V and 4 bases at J, leaving 6 bases unmatched. CDR1 and CDR2 (germline): SGHTA, FQGNSA. This CDR3 has 16 amino acids. The chain's CDR3 is CASSLEFSGGGYEQYF. The CDR3 DNA reads TGTGCCAGCAGCTTAGAATTTAGCGGGGGGGGATACGAGCAGTACTTC.

The CDR3 nucleotides are TGTGCCACCAGCCCCCTGGGGACAGTCGGAAGAGTAACCCCAAAAGAGAGAACTGAAGCTTTCTTT. Protein sequence: CATSPLGTVGRVTPKERTEAFF. The genes are TRBV15 and TRBJ1-1, with TRBD1 identical over 7 bases. Germline V CDR1 and CDR2: LNHNV, YYDKDF (reference sequence). Trimming removed 5 bases from V and 5 bases from J; junction bases left unmatched: 32. This CDR3 comprises 22 residues. The complete variable domain, with remaining parts taken from reference TRBV15 and TRBJ1-1, reads DAMVIQNPRYQVTQFGKPVTLSCSQTLNHNVMYWYQQKSSQAPKLLFHYYDKDFNNEADTPDNFQSRRPNTSFCFLDIRSPGLGDTAMYLCATSPLGTVGRVTPKERTEAFFGQGTRLTVV.

J is TRBJ1-1 and V is TRBV18, with a possible D match to TRBD1 (6 bases). V lost 5 bases to trimming and J lost 3 bases, with 16 bases between them. Germline loops: CDR1 KGHSH, CDR2 LQKENI. The CDR3 runs 15 residues. CDR3 amino acids: CASSATGWGDTEAFF. The CDR3 DNA follows: TGTGCCAGCTCAGCTACAGGGTGGGGCGACACTGAAGCTTTCTTT.

This chain links TRBV5-6 with TRBJ1-1; the D is unclear. Trimming pared 4 bases from V and 4 bases from J, leaving 8 bases between. Germline V gives CDR1 SGHDT, CDR2 YYEEEE. This CDR3 has 12 amino acids. CDR3 nucleotide sequence: TGTGCCAGCAGCAGGGAGGTCACTGAAGCTTTCTTT. Translating it yields CASSREVTEAFF.

In regard to this clone: Other DNA sequences within the sample encode an identical CDR3. J is TRBJ1-5 and V is TRBV30; D is perhaps TRBD1 (6 bases). Trimming cost V 0 bases and J 4 bases, with 13 bases left between them. CDR3 length equals 15 residues. The germline CDR1 and CDR2 sequences are GTSNPN and SVGIG (reference sequence). The CDR3 spells CAWSVGGTGNQPQHF. CDR3 DNA: TGTGCCTGGAGTGTAGGGGGAACAGGGAATCAGCCCCAGCATTTT.